One and the same sample provided the 32 T cell receptor beta chains below, sequenced in a study of blood T cell repertoires in COVID-19. Some clones are missing from TCRdb's copy, which holds only in-frame ones; the method was immunoSEQ multiplex PCR. The profile shows about 170,000 clones, around 82% of them singletons. Sequenced: peripheral blood. These receptors all stem from a human donor with acute or convalescent COVID-19. The donor label of this sample is uncertain.

The CDR3, as DNA: TGTGCCATCAGTTCCGACAGGGGTATCACCTACGAGCAGTACTTC. This encodes CAISSDRGITYEQYF. The V gene is TRBV10-3, the J gene TRBJ2-7; 8 bases are a match to TRBD1. After removal of 5 bases from V and 2 bases from J, the junction contained 8 bases not matched to a gene. From germline, CDR1 is ENHRY and CDR2 SYGVKD. This CDR3 is 15 amino acids long.

V and J are TRBV7-8 and TRBJ2-1; 13 bases align to TRBD2. From germline, CDR1 is SGHVS and CDR2 FQNEAQ. The ends lost 3 bases at V and 7 bases at J; junction bases unmatched: 9. CDR3 length equals 17 residues. The CDR3 region has the DNA TGTGCCAGCAGCTTCCAGGGGGGACTAGCGGGATCGAATGAGCAGTTCTTC. Translated, it gives CASSFQGGLAGSNEQFF. Complete variable domain (other parts from reference TRBV7-8 and TRBJ2-1): GAGVSQSPRYKVAKRGQDVALRCDPISGHVSLFWYQQALGQGPEFLTYFQNEAQLDKSGLPSDRFFAERPEGSVSTLKIQRTQQEDSAVYLCASSFQGGLAGSNEQFFGPGTRLTVL.

V gene TRBV14 combines with J gene TRBJ1-2; TRBD1 matches 8 bases. This CDR3 region has 14 residues. CDR1 and CDR2 (germline): SGHDN, FVKESK. The V and J ends lost 4 bases and 4 bases, in that order; junction bases with no gene match: 5. The CDR3 loop reads CASSLRGQGYGYTF. Here the CDR3 DNA reads TGTGCCAGCAGCCTCAGGGGGCAGGGCTATGGCTACACCTTC.

This chain connects TRBV18 to TRBJ1-2; no definite D call. The CDR3 has 14 amino acids. Germline V gives CDR1 KGHSH, CDR2 LQKENI. Between the trimmed V and J ends, which lost 3 bases and 6 bases, there was a span of 14 bases. The CDR3, as DNA: TGTGCCAGCTCACCCCGACAAATCGCTGATGGCTACACCTTC. It yields the protein CASSPRQIADGYTF.

CDR3 sequence reads: CASSFPGHGQPQHF. CDR3 nucleotides: TGTGCCAGCAGTTTTCCGGGACACGGGCAGCCCCAGCATTTT. The chain carries TRBV28 and TRBJ1-5, with a weak D call TRBD1 (6 bases). The CDR3 is 14 amino acids. The V gene's germline CDR1 is MDHEN and CDR2 SYDVKM. Trimming pared 3 bases from V and 7 bases from J, leaving 13 bases between.

The DNA for the CDR3 is TGTGCCAGAAGCTCGACAGCGAACACCGGGGAGCTGTTTTTT. This codes for CARSSTANTGELFF. This rearrangement joins TRBV5-3 to TRBJ2-2; D may be TRBD1 (5 bases). TRBV5-3 is noted as an ORF with a role that remains uncertain. V dropped 3 bases and J dropped 0 bases, with 6 bases sitting between them. The CDR3 loop spans 14 amino acids.

The J gene is TRBJ2-7, the V gene TRBV18; 8 bases line up with TRBD1. V was clipped by 6 bases and J by 5 bases; unmatched bases: 12. The V gene's germline CDR1 is KGHSH and CDR2 LQKENI. There are 15 residues in the CDR3. The CDR3 protein is CASSPTRTGIHEQYF. The CDR3 bases are TGTGCCAGCTCCCCCACAAGGACAGGGATACACGAGCAGTACTTC.

Here the CDR3 DNA reads TGTGCCAGCTCTCCAGGGAGGGATTTCAGCATTCAGTACTTC. As protein: CASSPGRDFSIQYF. This chain uses TRBV2 with TRBJ2-4; 7 nucleotides align to TRBD2. Trimming at V came to 8 bases and at J to 9 bases, leaving 13 bases not matched to a gene. The CDR3 totals 14 residues. CDR1 is SNHLY, CDR2 FYNNEI, per germline. Combining the CDR3 with reference TRBV2 and TRBJ2-4 gives the whole variable domain EPEVTQTPSHQVTQMGQEVILRCVPISNHLYFYWYRQILGQKVEFLVSFYNNEISEKSEIFDDQFSVERPDGSNFTLKIRSTKLEDSAMYFCASSPGRDFSIQYFGAGTRLSVL.

This clone appeared once. The chain has TRBV5-5 and TRBJ2-4; weak D call: TRBD1 (6 bases). Trimming took 0 bases from V and 8 from J, leaving 12 bases between them. The CDR3 sequence is 14 residues long. CDR1 SGHKS and CDR2 YYEKEE come from the germline V gene (reference sequence). This CDR3 is CASSLGPGEDIQYF. DNA of the CDR3: TGTGCCAGCAGCTTGGGCCCAGGGGAAGACATTCAGTACTTC.

J is TRBJ2-3 and V is TRBV28; 10 bases align to TRBD2. The trim removed 4 bases at V and 0 bases at J, leaving 7 bases unmatched. The CDR3 is 17 amino acids. CDR1 is MDHEN, CDR2 SYDVKM, per germline. The CDR3 DNA follows: TGTGCCAGCAGTTCACCGGGACTAGCGCGCAGCACAGATACGCAGTATTTT. Encoded protein: CASSSPGLARSTDTQYF.

The V call is TRBV5-1, the J call TRBJ1-5, with 7 nucleotides matching TRBD1. CDR3 length equals 14 residues. Trimming at V came to 0 bases and at J to 10 bases, leaving 7 bases not matched to a gene. Germline V CDR1 and CDR2: SGHRS, YFSETQ. CDR3 in DNA: TGCGCCAGCAGCTTGGAGACAGGGAATGAACCCCAGCATTTT. It translates to CASSLETGNEPQHF.

A few counts support this clone. The V gene is TRBV5-1, the J gene TRBJ2-2; 7 nucleotides align to TRBD2. The junction had 5 bases not matched to a gene; V was cut back by 2 bases and J by 1 base. CDR1 SGHRS and CDR2 YFSETQ come from the germline V gene. The CDR3 runs 16 residues. The CDR3 here is CASSFGRLGNTGELFF. The CDR3 nucleotides read TGCGCCAGCAGCTTCGGGAGGCTGGGGAACACCGGGGAGCTGTTTTTT.

The V and J genes are TRBV10-1 and TRBJ2-2; D is perhaps TRBD2 (5 bases). Germline V gene lookup returns CDR1 WNHNN and CDR2 SYGVQD (reference sequence). Trimming removed 0 bases at V and 2 bases at J, with 19 bases between. The CDR3 spans 19 residues. The CDR3 DNA reads TGCGCCAGCAGTGAGTCGACTTTTGTTCGGGAACCTAACACCGGGGAGCTGTTTTTT. Its protein product is CASSESTFVREPNTGELFF.

DNA for the CDR3: TGTGCCAGCAGTGCCGGGGCGGGGACCGGGGAGCTGTTTTTT. Amino acid sequence: CASSAGAGTGELFF. The chain couples TRBV2 to TRBJ2-2, with D perhaps matching TRBD2 (6 bases). CDR3 length: 14 residues. V lost 4 bases and J 5 bases, leaving 11 bases between the germline ends. In germline, CDR1 is SNHLY, CDR2 FYNNEI. Drawing the rest from reference TRBV2 and TRBJ2-2, the complete variable domain is EPEVTQTPSHQVTQMGQEVILRCVPISNHLYFYWYRQILGQKVEFLVSFYNNEISEKSEIFDDQFSVERPDGSNFTLKIRSTKLEDSAMYFCASSAGAGTGELFFGEGSRLTVL.

This clone was seen a handful of times. CDR3 protein: CASSSRFEQFF. CDR3 DNA: TGTGCCAGCAGTTCTAGGTTTGAGCAGTTCTTC. This chain links TRBV12-3 or TRBV12-4 with TRBJ2-1, with D uncertain. The CDR3 is made up of 11 amino acids. V was pared by 4 bases and J by 9 bases, with 7 bases between.

This chain uses TRBV7-9 with TRBJ2-1; 8 bases agree with TRBD2. V lost 1 base and J lost 8; bases outside the gene matches: 4. The germline V gene has CDR1 SEHNR and CDR2 FQNEAQ (reference sequence). The length of the CDR3 is 14 residues. CDR3 coding DNA: TGTGCCAGCAGCTTAGGTAGCGGGATCGATGAGCAGTTCTTC. It translates to CASSLGSGIDEQFF.

The chain is built from TRBV2 and TRBJ2-1; TRBD1 is a possible D gene (5 bases). Per the germline V gene, CDR1 is SNHLY and CDR2 is FYNNEI. This CDR3 comprises 15 residues. V gave up 5 bases and J gave up 6 bases, with 17 bases separating them. Written as DNA, the CDR3 is TGTGCCAGCAGTCCCAGGGTTTTTAACGGCAATGAGCAGTTCTTC. Protein: CASSPRVFNGNEQFF.

This clone was recorded only once. V usage is TRBV28 and J usage is TRBJ2-7, with unresolved D. The CDR3 covers 12 residues. Germline CDR1 MDHEN, CDR2 SYDVKM. V was shortened by 6 bases and J by 3 bases, with 9 bases between the two germline ends. CDR3 protein: CASSPSVYEQYF. The CDR3 DNA follows: TGTGCCAGCAGCCCCTCGGTCTACGAGCAGTACTTC.

The chain joins TRBV7-9 to TRBJ1-4, with TRBD1 matching over 8 bases. Germline CDR1 is SEHNR and CDR2 is FQNEAQ (reference sequence). The CDR3 extends over 15 amino acids. V shed 5 bases and J 6 bases; nucleotides not matched to a gene: 8. CDR3 DNA sequence: TGTGCCAGCAGCCTTCGTGGGACAGGTGATGAAAAACTGTTTTTT. This codes for CASSLRGTGDEKLFF.

The chain links TRBV2 to TRBJ2-7; D perhaps matches TRBD1 (6 bases). This CDR3 has 15 amino acids. V was clipped by 5 bases and J by 3 bases, with 17 bases between them. Looked up from germline, CDR1 is SNHLY and CDR2 is FYNNEI. CDR3 sequence: CASSLQGSTLYEQYF. CDR3 nucleotides: TGTGCCAGCAGTTTACAGGGATCTACCCTCTACGAGCAGTACTTC.

The gene calls are TRBV7-9 and TRBJ1-3, with TRBD1 matching 9 bases. This CDR3 is built from 13 residues. Per germline, CDR1 SEHNR and CDR2 FQNEAQ (reference sequence). Trimming removed 5 bases from V and 8 bases from J; junction bases left unmatched: 4. DNA for the CDR3: TGTGCCAGCAGCCGGGGACAGGGTGACACCATATATTTT. Encoded protein: CASSRGQGDTIYF.

This chain connects TRBV4-1 to TRBJ2-6; perhaps TRBD2 as D (5 bases). The CDR3 is made up of 18 amino acids. From germline, CDR1 is MGHRA and CDR2 YSYEKL. The ends were cut back, 3 bases at V and 2 bases at J, with 17 bases in the middle. CDR3 in amino acids: CASSHGPAGEAGANVLTF. Here the CDR3 DNA reads TGCGCCAGCAGCCACGGACCCGCCGGGGAAGCTGGGGCCAACGTCCTGACTTTC.

The chain has TRBV11-2 and TRBJ2-5, with 11 bases matching TRBD1. Germline V CDR1 and CDR2: SGHAT, FQNNGV. J lost 4 bases, V lost 0 bases, and 4 bases had no gene match. This CDR3 is built from 16 residues. The CDR3 DNA reads as TGTGCCAGCAGCTTAGATGGACAGGGGGCTCGAGAGACCCAGTACTTC. It codes for CASSLDGQGARETQYF.

About this clone itself: Other DNA variants within this sample encode the same CDR3. This chain joins TRBV7-2 and TRBJ2-7; 8 bases are a match to TRBD2. Germline loops: CDR1 SGHTA, CDR2 FQGNSA. J lost 2 bases, V lost 5 bases, and 5 bases had no gene match. CDR3 length: 14 amino acids. The CDR3 spells CASSLSGGPYEQYF. CDR3 coding DNA: TGTGCCAGCAGCCTAAGCGGGGGCCCCTACGAGCAGTACTTC.

The chain has TRBV7-6 and TRBJ2-7, with D maybe TRBD2 (6 bases). CDR3 length: 14 amino acids. Germline V lookup: CDR1 SGHVS, CDR2 FNYEAQ. V lost 1 base and J 2 bases, leaving 9 bases between the germline ends. CDR3 DNA: TGTGCCAGCAGCTTAGGCCCGGGGGCCTACGAGCAGTACTTC. It encodes CASSLGPGAYEQYF.

The count of this clone is one. The chain is built from TRBV12-3 or TRBV12-4 and TRBJ2-7; 9 bases agree with TRBD1. The CDR3 extends over 13 amino acids. Losses at the gene ends were 6 bases for V and 6 bases for J; bases not matched to a gene: 6. CDR3 DNA: TGTGCCAGCAGCCCGGGACAGGGAAGCGAGCAGTACTTC. Translation gives CASSPGQGSEQYF.

The CDR3 bases are TGCGCCAGCAGGCCGGGGAGAGAAGAGACCCAGTACTTC. Its translation: CASRPGREETQYF. The V gene is TRBV5-1, the J gene TRBJ2-5, with a tentative D call TRBD2 (5 bases). The CDR3 has 13 amino acids. Looked up from germline, CDR1 is SGHRS and CDR2 is YFSETQ. Trimming took off 5 bases at V and 3 bases at J, with 11 bases between the two ends.

The chain links TRBV20-1 to TRBJ2-1, with TRBD2 matching over 8 bases. The CDR3 contains 15 residues. Germline CDR1 reads DFQATT; CDR2 reads SNEGSKA (reference sequence). With 3 bases clipped from V and 6 bases from J, the junction kept 10 bases outside the gene matches. CDR3 in amino acids: CSASRIVAGSNEQFF. As DNA, the CDR3 is TGCAGTGCTAGTAGGATTGTAGCGGGATCCAATGAGCAGTTCTTC.

J is TRBJ1-2 and V is TRBV5-4, with D hard to call. CDR1 and CDR2 from the germline V gene are SGHNT and YYREEE (reference sequence). The CDR3 runs to 12 residues. Trimming took 2 bases from V and 7 from J, leaving 9 bases between them. The CDR3 spells CASSFDGGGYTF. As DNA, the CDR3 is TGTGCCAGCAGCTTTGATGGCGGTGGCTACACCTTC.

In nucleotides, the CDR3 is TGTGCCAGCAGCTTGTCCCGGGACAGGGGGCAGTCCTATAATTCACCCCTCCACTTT. It yields the protein CASSLSRDRGQSYNSPLHF. The chain links TRBV5-6 to TRBJ1-6; TRBD1 agrees at 12 bases. Germline V CDR1 and CDR2: SGHDT, YYEEEE. Germline trimming cut 1 base from V and 1 base from J; bases unmatched to any gene: 6. The CDR3 consists of 19 residues. The complete variable domain, with remaining parts taken from reference TRBV5-6 and TRBJ1-6, reads DAGVTQSPTHLIKTRGQQVTLRCSPKSGHDTVSWYQQALGQGPQFIFQYYEEEERQRGNFPDRFSGHQFPNYSSELNVNALLLGDSALYLCASSLSRDRGQSYNSPLHFGNGTRLTVT.

The chain employs TRBV2 and TRBJ2-1; 14 nucleotides agree with TRBD2. This CDR3 has 16 amino acids. Per germline, CDR1 SNHLY and CDR2 FYNNEI. The trim removed 6 bases at V and 8 bases at J, leaving 9 bases unmatched. The CDR3 loop is CASRVRLAGGRDEQFF. DNA for the CDR3: TGTGCCAGCAGGGTTCGACTAGCGGGGGGGCGGGATGAGCAGTTCTTC.

The rearrangement joins TRBV6-1 to TRBJ1-5; 8 bases agree with TRBD1. Germline lookup yields CDR1 MNHNS and CDR2 SASEGT. J gave up 0 bases and V 1 base, and 2 bases lay outside the gene matches. CDR3 length: 16 residues. As DNA, the CDR3 is TGTGCCAGCAGTGAAGGGGGGACAGGTAGCAATCAGCCCCAGCATTTT. This gives the protein CASSEGGTGSNQPQHF.